This T cell receptor (beta chain) was recovered during a study of control samples from healthy donors and cancer patients. CDR3 length: 13 amino acids. V was clipped by 3 bases and J by 2 bases; unmatched bases: 2. CDR1 and CDR2 (germline): SGDLS, YYNGEE. Generated by immunoSEQ multiplex PCR, the TCRdb table keeps only in-frame clones and is missing some. This sample yields about 92,000 clones, of which 82% are seen a single time; about 9.8% belongs to the top ten. This clone was recorded many times. This sample also contains other DNA sequences that code for the same CDR3. The chain recombines TRBV9 with TRBJ2-7, with 7 bases identical to TRBD1. This TCR was sampled from a woman aged 55-69 years in good health. The specimen was blood. This CDR3 is CASSGQGAYEQYF. The DNA for the CDR3 is TGTGCCAGCAGCGGACAGGGCGCCTACGAGCAGTACTTC.